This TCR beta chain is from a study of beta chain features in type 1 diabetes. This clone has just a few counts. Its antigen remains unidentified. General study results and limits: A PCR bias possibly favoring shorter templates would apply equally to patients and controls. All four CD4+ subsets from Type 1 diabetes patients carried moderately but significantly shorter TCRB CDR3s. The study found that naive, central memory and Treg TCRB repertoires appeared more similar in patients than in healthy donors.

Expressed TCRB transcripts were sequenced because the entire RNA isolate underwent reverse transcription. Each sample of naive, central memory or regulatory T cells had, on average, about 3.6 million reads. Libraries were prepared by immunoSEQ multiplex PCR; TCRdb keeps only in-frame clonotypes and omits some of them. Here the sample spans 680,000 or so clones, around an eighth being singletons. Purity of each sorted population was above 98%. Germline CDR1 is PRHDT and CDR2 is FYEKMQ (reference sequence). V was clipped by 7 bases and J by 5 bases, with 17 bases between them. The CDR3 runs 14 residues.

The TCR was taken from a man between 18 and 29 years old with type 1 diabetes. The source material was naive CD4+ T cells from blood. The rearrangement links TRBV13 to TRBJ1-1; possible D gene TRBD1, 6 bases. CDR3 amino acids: CASNSPGVGTEAFF. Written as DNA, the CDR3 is TGTGCCAGCAACTCCCCAGGGGTAGGGACTGAAGCTTTCTTT.